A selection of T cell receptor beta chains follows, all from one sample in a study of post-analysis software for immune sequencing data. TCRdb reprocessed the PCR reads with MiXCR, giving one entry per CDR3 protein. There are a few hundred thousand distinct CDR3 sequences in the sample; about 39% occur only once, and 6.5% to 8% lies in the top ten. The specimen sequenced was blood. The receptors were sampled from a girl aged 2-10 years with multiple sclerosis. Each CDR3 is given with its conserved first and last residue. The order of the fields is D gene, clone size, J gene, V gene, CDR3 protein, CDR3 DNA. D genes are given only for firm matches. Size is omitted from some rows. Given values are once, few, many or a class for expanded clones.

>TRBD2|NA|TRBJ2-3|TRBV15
CATSQILAGGTDTQYF
TGTGCCACCAGCCAGATACTAGCGGGGGGCACAGATACGCAGTATTTT
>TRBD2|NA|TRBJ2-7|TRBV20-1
CSASLAGVPEQYF
TGCAGTGCTAGTCTAGCGGGAGTACCCGAGCAGTACTTC
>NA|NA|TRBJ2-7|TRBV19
CASSIERGNEQYF
TGTGCCAGTAGTATAGAACGGGGGAACGAGCAGTACTTC
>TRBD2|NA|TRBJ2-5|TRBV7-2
CASSFRSLREGRETQYF
TGTGCCAGCAGCTTTCGTAGCCTGCGGGAGGGCCGTGAGACCCAGTACTTC
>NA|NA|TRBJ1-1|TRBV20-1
CSARERGRSLLWAFF
TGCAGTGCTAGAGAGAGGGGTCGGTCCCTGTTGTGGGCTTTCTTT
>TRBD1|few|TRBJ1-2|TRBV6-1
CASDRVNSGYTF
TGTGCCAGCGACAGGGTGAATAGTGGCTACACCTTC
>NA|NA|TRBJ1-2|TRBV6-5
CASSPEGVRGYTF
TGTGCCAGCAGCCCTGAGGGGGTACGTGGCTACACCTTC
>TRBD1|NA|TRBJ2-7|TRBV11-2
CASSLDPGQGAYEQYF
TGTGCCAGCAGTTTAGATCCGGGACAGGGGGCCTACGAGCAGTACTTC
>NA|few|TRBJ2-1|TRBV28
CASSLPAPNLHEQFF
TGTGCCAGCAGTTTACCGGCCCCCAACCTCCATGAGCAGTTCTTC
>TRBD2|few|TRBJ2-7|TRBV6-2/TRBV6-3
CASSYSVQTSGSHEQYF
TGTGCCAGCAGTTACTCCGTCCAGACTAGCGGGAGCCACGAGCAGTACTTC
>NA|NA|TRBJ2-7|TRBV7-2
CASSWGENDPFYF
TGTGCCAGCAGCTGGGGGGAGAACGACCCTTTTTACTTC
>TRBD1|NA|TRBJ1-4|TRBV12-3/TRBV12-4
CASSYGQGNDKLFF
TGTGCCAGCAGTTACGGACAGGGGAATGACAAACTGTTTTTT
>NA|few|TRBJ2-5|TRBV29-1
CSVFRGDGQETQYF
TGCAGCGTTTTCAGGGGAGACGGGCAAGAGACCCAGTACTTC
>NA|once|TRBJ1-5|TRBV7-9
CASSLGDSPQHF
TGTGCCAGCAGCTTAGGCGACTCGCCCCAGCATTTT
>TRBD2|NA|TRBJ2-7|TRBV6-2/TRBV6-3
CASSYLAGRNEQYF
TGTGCCAGCAGTTACCTAGCGGGAAGAAACGAGCAGTACTTC
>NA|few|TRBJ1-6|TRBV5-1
CASSLGDTPNSPLHF
TGCGCCAGCAGCTTGGGGGACACCCCAAATTCACCCCTCCACTTT
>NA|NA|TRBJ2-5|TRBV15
CATSRDIQGAAQYF
TGTGCCACCAGCAGAGATATCCAGGGAGCGGCCCAGTACTTC
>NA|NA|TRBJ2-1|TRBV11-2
CASSLDTGSGGSYNEQFF
TGTGCCAGCAGCTTAGATACGGGGAGTGGGGGCTCCTACAATGAGCAGTTCTTC
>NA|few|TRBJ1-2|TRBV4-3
CASSQDKGWDYGYTF
TGCGCCAGCAGCCAAGATAAGGGGTGGGACTATGGCTACACCTTC
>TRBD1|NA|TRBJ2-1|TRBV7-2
CASSPQGDRRKNGQFF
TGTGCCAGCAGCCCCCAGGGGGACAGAAGAAAAAATGGGCAGTTCTTC
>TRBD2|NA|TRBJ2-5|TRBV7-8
CASSRNLLAKEQYF
TGTGCCAGCAGCAGAAATCTACTAGCGAAAGAGCAGTACTTC
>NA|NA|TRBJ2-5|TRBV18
CASSRGQRRGETQYF
TGTGCCAGCTCACGTGGACAGCGAAGAGGAGAGACCCAGTACTTC
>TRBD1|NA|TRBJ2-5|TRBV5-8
CASSTTGRETQYF
TGTGCCAGCAGCACGACAGGGCGTGAGACCCAGTACTTC
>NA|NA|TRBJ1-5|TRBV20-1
CSTSAQGDQPQHF
TGCAGTACTAGCGCGCAGGGAGATCAGCCCCAGCATTTT
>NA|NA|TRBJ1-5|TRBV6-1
CASSERGLYSNQPQHF
TGTGCCAGCAGTGAACGAGGACTGTATAGCAATCAGCCCCAGCATTTT
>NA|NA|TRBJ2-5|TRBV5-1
CASSKTGSGRETQYF
TGCGCCAGCAGCAAAACGGGGTCTGGGCGAGAGACCCAGTACTTC
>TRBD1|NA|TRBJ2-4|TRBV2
CASRWTGPGDIQYF
TGTGCCAGCAGGTGGACAGGGCCGGGGGACATTCAGTACTTC
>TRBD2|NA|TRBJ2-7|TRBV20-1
CSARLVLGGGQHYEQYF
TGCAGTGCTAGACTCGTATTAGGCGGGGGGCAACACTACGAGCAGTACTTC
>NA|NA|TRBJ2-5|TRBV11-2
CASSLDVPIYETQYF
TGTGCCAGCAGCTTGGACGTCCCGATCTATGAGACCCAGTACTTC
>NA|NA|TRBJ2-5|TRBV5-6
CASSLWVYDQETQYF
TGTGCCAGCAGCTTGTGGGTGTACGATCAAGAGACCCAGTACTTC
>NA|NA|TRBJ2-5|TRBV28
CASSLWMGPQGETQYF
TGTGCCAGCAGTTTATGGATGGGGCCCCAGGGGGAGACCCAGTACTTC
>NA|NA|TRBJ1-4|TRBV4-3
CASSQDHNPEDEKLFF
TGCGCCAGCAGCCAAGATCACAACCCCGAGGATGAAAAACTGTTTTTT
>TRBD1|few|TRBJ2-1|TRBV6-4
CASSPSGDRGNEQFF
TGTGCCAGCAGCCCGAGCGGGGACAGGGGGAATGAGCAGTTCTTC
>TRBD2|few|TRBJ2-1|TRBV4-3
CASSQGAGTMGNEQFF
TGCGCCAGCAGCCAAGGGGCCGGGACTATGGGCAATGAGCAGTTCTTC
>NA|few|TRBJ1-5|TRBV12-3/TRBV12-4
CASSYGDYSNQPQHF
TGTGCCAGCAGCTACGGAGATTATAGCAATCAGCCCCAGCATTTT
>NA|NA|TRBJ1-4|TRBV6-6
CASSRAGATNEKRFF
TGTGCCAGCAGTAGAGCAGGGGCAACTAATGAAAAACGGTTTTTT
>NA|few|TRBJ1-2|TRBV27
CASSLRGSYGYTF
TGTGCCAGCAGTTTAAGAGGCAGCTATGGCTACACCTTC
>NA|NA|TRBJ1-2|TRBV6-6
CASSQGKELYGYTF
TGTGCCAGCAGCCAAGGGAAGGAGCTCTATGGCTACACCTTC
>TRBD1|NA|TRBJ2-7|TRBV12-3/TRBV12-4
CASWQTGKSYEQYF
TGTGCCAGCTGGCAGACAGGGAAATCCTACGAGCAGTACTTC
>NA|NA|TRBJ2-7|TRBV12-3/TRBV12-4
CTSSSRGRTYEQYF
TGTACCAGCAGTTCCAGAGGGAGGACGTACGAGCAGTACTTC
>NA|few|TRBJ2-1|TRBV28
CANSLDEQFF
TGTGCCAACAGTTTAGATGAGCAGTTCTTC
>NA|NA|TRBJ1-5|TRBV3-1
CASSPRTSQPQHF
TGTGCCAGCAGCCCGAGGACGAGTCAGCCCCAGCATTTT
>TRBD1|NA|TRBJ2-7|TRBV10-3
CAVGQGGGYEQYF
TGTGCCGTAGGACAGGGAGGCGGCTACGAGCAGTACTTC
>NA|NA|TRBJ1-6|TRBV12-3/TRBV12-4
CASGETEGSPLHF
TGTGCCAGCGGGGAGACCGAGGGTTCACCCCTCCACTTT
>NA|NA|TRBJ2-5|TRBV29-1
CSVGAHPTQETQYF
TGCAGCGTTGGGGCACACCCGACTCAAGAGACCCAGTACTTC
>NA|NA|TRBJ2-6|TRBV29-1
CSVAGLARGLSGANVLTF
TGCAGCGTTGCGGGTTTGGCCAGGGGTCTCTCTGGGGCCAACGTCCTGACTTTC
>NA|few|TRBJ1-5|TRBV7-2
CASSLGDSYQPQHF
TGTGCCAGCAGCTTAGGTGACAGTTATCAGCCCCAGCATTTT
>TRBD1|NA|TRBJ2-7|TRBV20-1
CSARDRGYEQYF
TGCAGTGCTAGGGACAGGGGCTACGAGCAGTACTTC
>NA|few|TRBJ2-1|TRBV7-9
CASSLDPNEQFF
TGTGCCAGCAGCTTAGATCCCAATGAGCAGTTCTTC
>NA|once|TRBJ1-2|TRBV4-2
CASSYPRDLIAGYTF
TGTGCCAGCAGCTATCCCAGGGATTTGATTGCTGGCTACACCTTC
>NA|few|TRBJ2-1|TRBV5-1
CASSFGSAGDEQFF
TGCGCCAGCAGCTTCGGGTCCGCCGGCGATGAGCAGTTCTTC
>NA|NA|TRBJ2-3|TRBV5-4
CASSLRGVDTQYF
TGTGCCAGCAGCCTCCGCGGGGTCGATACGCAGTATTTT
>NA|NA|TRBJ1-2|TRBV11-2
CASSLSSGAVYGYTF
TGTGCCAGCAGCCTTAGTAGCGGGGCCGTCTATGGCTACACCTTC
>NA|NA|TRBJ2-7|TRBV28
CASSHGGRISYEQYF
TGTGCCAGCAGTCACGGCGGGCGAATCTCCTACGAGCAGTACTTC
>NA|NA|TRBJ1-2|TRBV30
CAWSPTGFGGYTF
TGTGCCTGGAGCCCAACAGGGTTTGGTGGCTACACCTTC